This entry is about one TCR beta chain. Germline assignment: CDR1 MNHEY and CDR2 SMNVEV (reference sequence). The V gene end was trimmed by 8 bases and the J gene end by 4 bases; junction bases not matched to a gene: 13. The CDR3 is 15 residues long. The data were taken from a study of blood T cell repertoires in COVID-19. Profiled with immunoSEQ multiplex PCR; TCRdb holds only in-frame clones, not every one. The sample records around 310,000 clones, approximately 88% being singletons. V usage is TRBV27 and J usage is TRBJ1-2, with 7 bases aligning to TRBD1. The receptor comes from a woman aged 50 to 60 with active or convalescent COVID-19. The sequencing sample was made of peripheral blood. CDR3 amino acids: CASGKTGPTSYGYTF. The CDR3, as DNA: TGTGCCAGCGGGAAGACAGGGCCAACCTCCTATGGCTACACCTTC.